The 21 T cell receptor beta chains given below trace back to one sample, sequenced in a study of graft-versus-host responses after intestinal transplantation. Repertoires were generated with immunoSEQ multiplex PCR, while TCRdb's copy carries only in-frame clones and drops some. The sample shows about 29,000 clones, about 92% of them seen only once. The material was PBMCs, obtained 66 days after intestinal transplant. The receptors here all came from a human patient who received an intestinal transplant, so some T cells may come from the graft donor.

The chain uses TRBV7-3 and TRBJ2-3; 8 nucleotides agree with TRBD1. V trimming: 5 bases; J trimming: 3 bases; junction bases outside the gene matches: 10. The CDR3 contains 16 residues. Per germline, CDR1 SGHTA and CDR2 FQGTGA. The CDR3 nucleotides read TGTGCCAGCAGCGTCGGAACAGGGGGTAGAACAGATACGCAGTATTTT. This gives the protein CASSVGTGGRTDTQYF. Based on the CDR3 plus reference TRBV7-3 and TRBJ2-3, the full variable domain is GAGVSQTPSNKVTEKGKYVELRCDPISGHTALYWYRQSLGQGPEFLIYFQGTGAADDSGLPNDRFFAVRPEGSVSTLKIQRTERGDSAVYLCASSVGTGGRTDTQYFGPGTRLTVL.

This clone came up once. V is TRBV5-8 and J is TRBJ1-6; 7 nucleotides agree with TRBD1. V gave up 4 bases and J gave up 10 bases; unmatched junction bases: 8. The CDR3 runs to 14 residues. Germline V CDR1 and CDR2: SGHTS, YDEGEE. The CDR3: CASSPEGAGSPLHF. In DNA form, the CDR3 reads TGTGCCAGCAGCCCGGAGGGGGCCGGATCACCCCTCCACTTT.

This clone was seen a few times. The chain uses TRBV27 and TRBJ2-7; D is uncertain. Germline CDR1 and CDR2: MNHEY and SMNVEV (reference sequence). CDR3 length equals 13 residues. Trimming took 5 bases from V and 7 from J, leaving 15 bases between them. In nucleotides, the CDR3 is TGTGCCAGCAGTCACGGTGAGACTGGTGAGCAGTACTTC. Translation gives CASSHGETGEQYF.

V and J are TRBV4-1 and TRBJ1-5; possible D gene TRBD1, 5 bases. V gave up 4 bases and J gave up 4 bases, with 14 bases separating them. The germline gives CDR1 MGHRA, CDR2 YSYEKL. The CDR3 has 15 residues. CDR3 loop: CASSPVWDVNQPQHF. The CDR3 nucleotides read TGCGCCAGCAGCCCAGTTTGGGACGTTAATCAGCCCCAGCATTTT.

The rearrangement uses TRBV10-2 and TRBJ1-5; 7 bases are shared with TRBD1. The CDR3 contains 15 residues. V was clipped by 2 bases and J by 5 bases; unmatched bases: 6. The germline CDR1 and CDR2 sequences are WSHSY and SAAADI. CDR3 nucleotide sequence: TGCGCCAGCAGTGAGGCAGGGGGGGACTATCAGCCCCAGCATTTT. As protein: CASSEAGGDYQPQHF.

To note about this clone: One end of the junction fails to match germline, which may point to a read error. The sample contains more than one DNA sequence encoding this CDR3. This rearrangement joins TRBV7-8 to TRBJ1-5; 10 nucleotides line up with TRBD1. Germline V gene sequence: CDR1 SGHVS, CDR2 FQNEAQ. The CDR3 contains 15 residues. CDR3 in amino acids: CASSRGTGANQPQHF. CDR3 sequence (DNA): TGTGCCAGCAGCCGCGGGACAGGGGCCAATCAACCCCAGCATTTT.

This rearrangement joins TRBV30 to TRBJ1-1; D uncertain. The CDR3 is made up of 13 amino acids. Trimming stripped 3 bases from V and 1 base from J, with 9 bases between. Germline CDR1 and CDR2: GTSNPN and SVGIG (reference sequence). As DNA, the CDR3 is TGTGCCTGGAGACCGATGGCGAACACTGAAGCTTTCTTT. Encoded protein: CAWRPMANTEAFF.

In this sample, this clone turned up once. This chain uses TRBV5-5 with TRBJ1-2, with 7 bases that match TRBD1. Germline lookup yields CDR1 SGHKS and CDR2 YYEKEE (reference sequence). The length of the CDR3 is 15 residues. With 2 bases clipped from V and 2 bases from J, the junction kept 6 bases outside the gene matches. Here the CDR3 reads CASSLTTGTNYGYTF. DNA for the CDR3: TGTGCCAGCAGCTTAACGACAGGGACGAACTATGGCTACACCTTC. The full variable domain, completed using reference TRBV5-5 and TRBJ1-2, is DAGVTQSPTHLIKTRGQQVTLRCSPISGHKSVSWYQQVLGQGPQFIFQYYEKEERGRGNFPDRFSARQFPNYSSELNVNALLLGDSALYLCASSLTTGTNYGYTFGSGTRLTVV.

The CDR3 protein is CASSSGGAFLYSSYNSPLHF. The CDR3 DNA is TGTGCCAGCAGTTCGGGGGGGGCGTTTTTATACAGCTCCTATAATTCACCCCTCCACTTT. The rearrangement joins TRBV27 to TRBJ1-6, with D perhaps TRBD1 (6 bases). This CDR3 contains 20 residues. The germline V gene encodes CDR1 MNHEY and CDR2 SMNVEV (reference sequence). The V end was cut by 4 bases, the J end by 0 bases, with 22 bases between.

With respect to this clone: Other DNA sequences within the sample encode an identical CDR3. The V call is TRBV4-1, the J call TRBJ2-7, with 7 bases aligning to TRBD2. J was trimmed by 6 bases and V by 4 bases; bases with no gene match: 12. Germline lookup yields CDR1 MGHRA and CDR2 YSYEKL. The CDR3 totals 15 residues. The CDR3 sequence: CASSPGTSGKSEQYF. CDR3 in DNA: TGCGCCAGCAGCCCAGGGACCAGCGGGAAGAGCGAGCAGTACTTC.

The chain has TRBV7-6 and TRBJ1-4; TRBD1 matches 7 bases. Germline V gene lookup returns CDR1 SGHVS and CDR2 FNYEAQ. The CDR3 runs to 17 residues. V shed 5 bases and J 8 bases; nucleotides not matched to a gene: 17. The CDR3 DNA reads TGTGCCAGCAGCCCCCGCTGGACCGGGACAGCGGGCGAAAAACTGTTTTTT. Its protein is CASSPRWTGTAGEKLFF. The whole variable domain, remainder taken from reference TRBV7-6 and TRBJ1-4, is GAGVSQSPRYKVTKRGQDVALRCDPISGHVSLYWYRQALGQGPEFLTYFNYEAQQDKSGLPNDRFSAERPEGSISTLTIQRTEQRDSAMYRCASSPRWTGTAGEKLFFGSGTQLSVL.

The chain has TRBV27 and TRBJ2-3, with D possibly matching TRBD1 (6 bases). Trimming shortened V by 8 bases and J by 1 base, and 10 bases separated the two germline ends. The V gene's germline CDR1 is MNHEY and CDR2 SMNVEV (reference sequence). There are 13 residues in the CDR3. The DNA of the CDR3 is TGTGCCAGCGGTGCAGGGGGCACAGATACGCAGTATTTT. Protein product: CASGAGGTDTQYF.

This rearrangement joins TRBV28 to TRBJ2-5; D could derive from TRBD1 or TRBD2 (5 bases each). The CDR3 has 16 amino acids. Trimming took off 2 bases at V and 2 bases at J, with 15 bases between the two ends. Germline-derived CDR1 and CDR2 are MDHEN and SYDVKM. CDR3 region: CASSLRGGLPQETQYF. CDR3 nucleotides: TGTGCCAGCAGTTTACGGGGCGGGCTCCCTCAAGAGACCCAGTACTTC.

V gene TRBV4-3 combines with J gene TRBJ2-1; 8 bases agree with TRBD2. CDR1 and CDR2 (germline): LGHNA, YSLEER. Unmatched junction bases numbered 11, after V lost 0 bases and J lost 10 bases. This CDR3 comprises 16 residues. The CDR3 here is CASSQEPGLEVLEQFF. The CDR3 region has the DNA TGCGCCAGCAGCCAAGAACCGGGACTAGAAGTTCTCGAGCAGTTCTTC.

The CDR3 nucleotides read TGTGCCAGCAGCCACACTAGCGGGAGTAACGAGCAGTACTTC. It yields the protein CASSHTSGSNEQYF. The chain links TRBV7-9 to TRBJ2-7, with TRBD2 matching 11 bases. The CDR3 has 14 amino acids. Germline V gives CDR1 SEHNR, CDR2 FQNEAQ (reference sequence). Trimming at V came to 5 bases and at J to 5 bases, leaving 5 bases not matched to a gene.

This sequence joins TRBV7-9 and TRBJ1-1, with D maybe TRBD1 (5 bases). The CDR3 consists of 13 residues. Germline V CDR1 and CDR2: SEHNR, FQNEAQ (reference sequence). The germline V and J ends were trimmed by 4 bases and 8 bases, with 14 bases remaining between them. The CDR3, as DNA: TGTGCCAGCAGCTCGGCGGGGCGGGTCGAAGCTTTCTTT. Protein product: CASSSAGRVEAFF.

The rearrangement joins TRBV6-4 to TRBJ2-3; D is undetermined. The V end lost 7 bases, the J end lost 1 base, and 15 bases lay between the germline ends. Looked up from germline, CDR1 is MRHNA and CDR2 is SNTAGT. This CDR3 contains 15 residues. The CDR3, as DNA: TGTGCCAGCATCTCGGACGCGATTTGCACAGATACGCAGTATTTT. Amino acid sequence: CASISDAICTDTQYF.

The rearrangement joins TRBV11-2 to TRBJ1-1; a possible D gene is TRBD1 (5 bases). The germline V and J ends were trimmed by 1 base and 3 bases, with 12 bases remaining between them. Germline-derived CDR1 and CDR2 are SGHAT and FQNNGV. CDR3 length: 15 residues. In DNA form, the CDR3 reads TGTGCCAGCAGCTTAGGATGGGGCGGGTACACTGAAGCTTTCTTT. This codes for CASSLGWGGYTEAFF.

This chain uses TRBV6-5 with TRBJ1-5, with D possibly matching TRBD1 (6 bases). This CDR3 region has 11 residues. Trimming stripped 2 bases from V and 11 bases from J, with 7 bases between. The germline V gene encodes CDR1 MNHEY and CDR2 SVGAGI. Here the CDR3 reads CASSYQGTQHF. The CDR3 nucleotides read TGTGCCAGCAGTTACCAGGGGACCCAGCATTTT.

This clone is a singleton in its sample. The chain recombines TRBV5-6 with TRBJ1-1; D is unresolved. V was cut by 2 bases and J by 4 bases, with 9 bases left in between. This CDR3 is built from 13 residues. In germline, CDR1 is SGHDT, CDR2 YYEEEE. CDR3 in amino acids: CASSFSPRTEAFF. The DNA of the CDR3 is TGTGCCAGCAGCTTTTCCCCCCGCACTGAAGCTTTCTTT.

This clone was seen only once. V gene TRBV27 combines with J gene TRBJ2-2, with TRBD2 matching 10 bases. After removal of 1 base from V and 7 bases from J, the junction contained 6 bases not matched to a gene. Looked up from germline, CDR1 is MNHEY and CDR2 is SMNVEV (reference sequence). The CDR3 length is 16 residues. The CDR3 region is CASSLWASGSDGELFF. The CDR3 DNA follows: TGTGCCAGCAGTTTATGGGCTAGCGGGAGCGACGGGGAGCTGTTTTTT.